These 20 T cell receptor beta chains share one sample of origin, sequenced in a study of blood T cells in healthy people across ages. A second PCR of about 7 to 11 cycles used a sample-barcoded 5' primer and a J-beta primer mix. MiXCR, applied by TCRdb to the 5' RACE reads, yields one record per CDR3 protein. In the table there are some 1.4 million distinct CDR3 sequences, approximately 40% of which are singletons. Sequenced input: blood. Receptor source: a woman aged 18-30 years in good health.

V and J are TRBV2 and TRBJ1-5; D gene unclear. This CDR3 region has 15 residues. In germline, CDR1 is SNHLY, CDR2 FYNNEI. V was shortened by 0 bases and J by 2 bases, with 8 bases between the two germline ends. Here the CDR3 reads CASSEAGDRNQPQHF. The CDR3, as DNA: TGTGCCAGCAGTGAAGCGGGTGATCGCAATCAGCCCCAGCATTTT.

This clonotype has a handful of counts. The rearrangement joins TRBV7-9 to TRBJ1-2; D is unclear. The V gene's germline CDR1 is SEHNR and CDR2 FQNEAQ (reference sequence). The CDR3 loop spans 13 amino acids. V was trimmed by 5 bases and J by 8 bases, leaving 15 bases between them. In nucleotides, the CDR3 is TGTGCCAGCAGCGCATTTGGTAGTGCGGGCTACACCTTC. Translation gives CASSAFGSAGYTF.

The chain's CDR3 is CASSVAKGWGANVLTF. The CDR3 coding sequence is TGTGCCAGCAGCGTTGCAAAGGGGTGGGGGGCCAACGTCCTGACTTTC. The chain joins TRBV9 to TRBJ2-6; D is perhaps TRBD1 (5 bases). Trimming stripped 2 bases from V and 4 bases from J, with 13 bases between. This CDR3 is 16 amino acids long. Germline CDR1 SGDLS, CDR2 YYNGEE.

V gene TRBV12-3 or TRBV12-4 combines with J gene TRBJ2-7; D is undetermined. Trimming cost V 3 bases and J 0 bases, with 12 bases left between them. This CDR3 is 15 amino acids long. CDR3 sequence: CASSFSHGSSYEQYF. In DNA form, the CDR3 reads TGTGCCAGCAGTTTCTCCCACGGCAGCTCCTACGAGCAGTACTTC.

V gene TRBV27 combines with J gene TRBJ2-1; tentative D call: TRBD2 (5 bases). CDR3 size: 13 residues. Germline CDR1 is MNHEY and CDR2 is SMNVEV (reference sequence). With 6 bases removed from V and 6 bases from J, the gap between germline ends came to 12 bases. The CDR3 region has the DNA TGTGCCAGCAGCATCTGGGCGGGCAATGAGCAGTTCTTC. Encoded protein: CASSIWAGNEQFF.

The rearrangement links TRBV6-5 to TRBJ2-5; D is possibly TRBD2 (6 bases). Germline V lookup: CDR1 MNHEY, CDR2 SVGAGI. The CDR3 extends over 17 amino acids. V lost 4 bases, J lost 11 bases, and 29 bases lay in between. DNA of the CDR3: TGTGCCAGCAGTTCGCCCCGAACCGGGACTCTCGATGATGAGCAGTACTTC. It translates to CASSSPRTGTLDDEQYF.

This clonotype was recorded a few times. This CDR3 reads CASSLGPSGPYNEQFF. The CDR3 coding sequence is TGTGCCAGCAGCTTAGGTCCTAGCGGACCTTACAATGAGCAGTTCTTC. V gene TRBV11-3 combines with J gene TRBJ2-1; 7 positions agree with TRBD2. The CDR3 loop spans 16 amino acids. CDR1 SGHNT and CDR2 YENEEA come from the germline V gene. The V and J ends lost 1 base and 4 bases, in that order; junction bases with no gene match: 7.

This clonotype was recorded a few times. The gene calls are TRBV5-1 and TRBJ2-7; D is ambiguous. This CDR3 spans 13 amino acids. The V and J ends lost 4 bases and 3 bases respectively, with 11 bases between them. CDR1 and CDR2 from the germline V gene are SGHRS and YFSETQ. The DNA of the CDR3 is TGCGCCAGCAGCCCCAACATGAACTACGAGCAGTACTTC. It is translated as CASSPNMNYEQYF. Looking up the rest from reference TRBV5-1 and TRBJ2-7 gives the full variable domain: KAGVTQTPRYLIKTRGQQVTLSCSPISGHRSVSWYQQTPGQGLQFLFEYFSETQRNKGNFPGRFSGRQFSNSRSEMNVSTLELGDSALYLCASSPNMNYEQYFGPGTRLTVT.

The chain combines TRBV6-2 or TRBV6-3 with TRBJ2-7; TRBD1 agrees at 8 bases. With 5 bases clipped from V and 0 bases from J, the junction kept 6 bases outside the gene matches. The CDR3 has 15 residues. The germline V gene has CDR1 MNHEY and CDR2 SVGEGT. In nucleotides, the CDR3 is TGTGCCAGCAGTACCACAGGACAGGGCTCCTACGAGCAGTACTTC. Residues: CASSTTGQGSYEQYF.

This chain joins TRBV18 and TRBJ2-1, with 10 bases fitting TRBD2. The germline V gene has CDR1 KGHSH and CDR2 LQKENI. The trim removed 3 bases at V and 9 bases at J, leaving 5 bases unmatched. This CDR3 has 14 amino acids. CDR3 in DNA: TGTGCCAGCTCACCGACGACTAGCGGGTCTGAGCAGTTCTTC. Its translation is CASSPTTSGSEQFF.

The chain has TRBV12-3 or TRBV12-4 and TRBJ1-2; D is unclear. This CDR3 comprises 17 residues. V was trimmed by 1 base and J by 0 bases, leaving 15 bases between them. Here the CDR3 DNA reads TGTGCCAGCAGTTTAGGGGGAGCTCAGGTGGCTAACTATGGCTACACCTTC. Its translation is CASSLGGAQVANYGYTF.

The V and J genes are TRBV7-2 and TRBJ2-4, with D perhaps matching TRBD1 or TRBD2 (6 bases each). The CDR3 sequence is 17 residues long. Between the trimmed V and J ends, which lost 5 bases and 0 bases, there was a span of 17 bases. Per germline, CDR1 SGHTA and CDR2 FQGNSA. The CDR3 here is CASSPRAGHLAKNIQYF. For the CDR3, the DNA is TGTGCCAGCAGCCCCCGCGCGGGACATTTAGCCAAAAACATTCAGTACTTC.

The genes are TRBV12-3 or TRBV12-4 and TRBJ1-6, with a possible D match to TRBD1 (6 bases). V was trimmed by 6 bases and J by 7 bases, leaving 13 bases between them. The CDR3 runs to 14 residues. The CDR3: CASRSGQTNSPLHF. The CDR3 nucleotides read TGTGCCAGCAGGTCTGGACAGACCAATTCACCCCTCCACTTT.

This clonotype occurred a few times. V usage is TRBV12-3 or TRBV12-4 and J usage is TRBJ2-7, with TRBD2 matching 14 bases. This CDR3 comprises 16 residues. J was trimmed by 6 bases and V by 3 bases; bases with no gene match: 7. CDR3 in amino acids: CASSFAGLAGVSEQYF. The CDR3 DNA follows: TGTGCCAGCAGTTTTGCGGGACTAGCGGGAGTGAGCGAGCAGTACTTC.

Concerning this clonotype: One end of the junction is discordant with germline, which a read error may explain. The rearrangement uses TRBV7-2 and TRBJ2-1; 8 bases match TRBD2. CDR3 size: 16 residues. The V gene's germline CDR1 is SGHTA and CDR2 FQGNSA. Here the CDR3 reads CAISLVGRGSYNEQFF. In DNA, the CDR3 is TGTGCCATCAGCTTAGTCGGGAGGGGGTCCTACAATGAGCAGTTCTTC.

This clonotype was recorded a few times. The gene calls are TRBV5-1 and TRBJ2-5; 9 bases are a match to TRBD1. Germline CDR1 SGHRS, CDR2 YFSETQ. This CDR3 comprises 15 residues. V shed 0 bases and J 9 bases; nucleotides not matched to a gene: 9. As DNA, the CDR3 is TGCGCCAGCAGCTTGGCCAAGGGACAGGGAATGGCCCAGTACTTC. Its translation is CASSLAKGQGMAQYF.

Here the CDR3 DNA reads TGCGCCAGCAGAGGGACGGCCCAGGAGCAGTTCTTC. This sequence encodes CASRGTAQEQFF. The chain joins TRBV5-1 to TRBJ2-1; D could derive from TRBD1 or TRBD2 (5 bases each). The CDR3 is 12 residues long. CDR1 and CDR2 (germline): SGHRS, YFSETQ. V shed 5 bases and J shed 10 bases, with 13 bases lying between them. The complete variable domain, with remaining parts taken from reference TRBV5-1 and TRBJ2-1, reads KAGVTQTPRYLIKTRGQQVTLSCSPISGHRSVSWYQQTPGQGLQFLFEYFSETQRNKGNFPGRFSGRQFSNSRSEMNVSTLELGDSALYLCASRGTAQEQFFGPGTRLTVL.

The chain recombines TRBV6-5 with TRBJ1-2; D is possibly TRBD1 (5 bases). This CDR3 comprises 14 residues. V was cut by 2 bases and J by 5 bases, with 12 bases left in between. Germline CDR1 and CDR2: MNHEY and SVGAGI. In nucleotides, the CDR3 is TGTGCCAGCAGTTACCAGGACAAACGATATGGCTACACCTTC. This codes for CASSYQDKRYGYTF.

The CDR3 nucleotides are TGCAGTGCTAGGAGGGGCCAGGGGGGGCGTCGGACAGATACGCAGTATTTT. Amino acids: CSARRGQGGRRTDTQYF. This sequence joins TRBV20-1 and TRBJ2-3, with D possibly being TRBD1 or TRBD2 (7 bases each). The ends were cut back, 3 bases at V and 3 bases at J, with 22 bases in the middle. Germline V gives CDR1 DFQATT, CDR2 SNEGSKA (reference sequence). The CDR3 sequence is 17 residues long.

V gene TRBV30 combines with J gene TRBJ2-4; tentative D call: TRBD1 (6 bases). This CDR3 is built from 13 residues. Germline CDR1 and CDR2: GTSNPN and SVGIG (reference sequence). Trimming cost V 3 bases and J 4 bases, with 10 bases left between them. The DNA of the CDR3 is TGTGCCTGGAGCGCCGGACAGAAAAACATTCAGTACTTC. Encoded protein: CAWSAGQKNIQYF.